The entry that follows covers one T cell receptor beta chain sequence. There is no known antigen for this receptor. No base quality values were provided; no much bigger clone lies one nucleotide off. Patients with a history of autoimmune disease or receiving systemic immunosuppression were excluded from the trial. In every dose cohort, peripheral blood was drawn for TCR sequencing at baseline, cycle 4 day 1, and cycle 7 day 1. The samples were taken from a phase I, first-in-human, multicenter, open-label dose-escalation trial of ivuxolimab. Adults with locally advanced or metastatic melanoma, renal cell, hepatocellular, or head and neck squamous cell carcinoma were enrolled in the trial. CD4+ and CD8+ T cells were sorted separately from peripheral blood before TCR sequencing. This record belongs to a study of OX40 agonist ivuxolimab in advanced cancers. For context, the study as a whole: Ivuxolimab was an agonistic, fully human IgG2 monoclonal antibody directed against OX40 (CD134), a costimulatory receptor. Intravenous ivuxolimab was administered to patients every 2 weeks at six dose levels: 0.01, 0.1, 0.3, 1.5, 3 and 10 mg/kg. Of the approximately 50 dose-escalation patients, hepatocellular carcinoma was present in some 19, melanoma in roughly 15, renal cell carcinoma in 9 and head and neck cancer in 9. The dose-escalation cohort was approximately 83% male with a mean age of about 58 years, ranging from about 20 to 80. Prior anti-PD-1, anti-PD-L1 or anti-CTLA-4 therapy was permitted, and approximately 42% of dose-escalation patients had received checkpoint inhibitors. Partial responses were achieved by three dose-escalation patients, of whom one had hepatocellular carcinoma and two had cutaneous melanoma. Peripheral TCRbeta sequencing aimed to test whether ivuxolimab altered TCR sequence diversity and caused clonal T-cell expansion. The monotherapy dose-escalation portion (N ≈ 52 patients) of the phase I ivuxolimab trial is reported in the paper. The paper's findings and limits, for the study overall: Low levels of normalized T-cell clonal expansion were also seen in some patients who did not respond. After ivuxolimab, CD8+ T cells had more expanded clones than CD4+ T cells on average. At doses of 0.1 to 3.0 mg/kg, clonal expansion of both CD4+ and CD8+ T cells in blood was seen between baseline and week 6. The antigen specificity of the clonally expanded peripheral T cells was not determined. In the 0.1-3.0 mg/kg groups, partial responders were among the patients with the lowest normalized peripheral clonal expansion, particularly in CD8+ T cells.

For sequencing of the TCRbeta CDR3 region, genomic DNA was extracted from the sorted cells. The immunoSEQ Assay was used for sequencing of TCRbeta CDR3 regions. What TCRdb holds here is the immuneACCESS table cut down to in-frame rearrangements. Part of the clones is not present; checked against another copy, under half of the missing clones reflect an unresolved V gene, and the others are unexplained. For this sample the table gives roughly 68,000 clones, of which 84% were detected only once. The ten biggest clones cover 1.6% of the sample. V is pared back by 5 bases and J by 0 bases, with 11 bases lying between the germline termini. The CDR3 runs 15 amino acids, cysteine and phenylalanine included. Only the CDR3 region is kept as DNA, spanning 45 bases read in frame from base 1. Sequences KGHSH (CDR1) and LQKENI (CDR2) are obtained from the germline V gene.

The rearranged segments are TRBV18 and TRBJ1-3; the D gene cannot be resolved reliably. The receptor comes from an adult with an advanced solid tumor such as melanoma, head and neck, liver or kidney cancer. The material sequenced was CD4+ or CD8+ T cells sorted from blood, taken in a trial of the OX40 agonist ivuxolimab. This receptor has the CDR3 CASSATGSSGNTIYF. Read as DNA, the sequence is TGTGCCAGCTCAGCCACGGGGAGCTCTGGAAACACCATATATTTT.